The 21 T cell receptor beta chains below all came from one sample that was sequenced in a study of T-cell reconstitution after alpha-beta-depleted transplantation in children. Molecular barcoding with unique molecular identifiers was used for the TCRbeta library. From the PCR reads, TCRdb called clonotypes with MiXCR, one entry per CDR3 protein. Of fewer than 750,000 distinct CDR3 sequences listed, more than 20% are singletons. Specimen: PBMCs, mostly from graft donor cells, collected 360 days after TCRalphabeta/CD19-depleted stem cell transplant. The receptors here all came from a boy in the first two years of life who had a stem cell transplant for acute myeloid leukemia, so the T cells may come from the graft donor.

The V and J genes are TRBV12-3 or TRBV12-4 and TRBJ2-2; no clear D gene. The germline V and J ends were trimmed by 7 bases and 3 bases, with 15 bases remaining between them. This CDR3 spans 15 amino acids. Written as DNA, the CDR3 is TGTGCCAGCACCCAGCTATACTACGACACCGGGGAGCTGTTTTTT. As protein: CASTQLYYDTGELFF.

This clonotype was seen repeatedly, ten times or more. The J gene is TRBJ2-5, the V gene TRBV10-3; the D gene is possibly TRBD1 (5 bases). The germline gives CDR1 ENHRY, CDR2 SYGVKD. With 3 bases removed from V and 4 bases from J, the gap between germline ends came to 6 bases. This CDR3 has 12 amino acids. As DNA, the CDR3 is TGTGCCATCAGTGATCAGGGAGAGACCCAGTACTTC. Protein sequence: CAISDQGETQYF.

Only a few counts were recorded for this clonotype. The chain links TRBV20-1 to TRBJ2-3, with D perhaps TRBD1 (5 bases). In germline, CDR1 is DFQATT, CDR2 SNEGSKA (reference sequence). V was shortened by 3 bases and J by 4 bases, with 14 bases between the two germline ends. This CDR3 spans 14 amino acids. The CDR3 DNA follows: TGCAGTGCTAGGGTTAGGGGTCAGGCAGATACGCAGTATTTT. Translation gives CSARVRGQADTQYF.

This clonotype occurred a few times. The rearrangement uses TRBV14 and TRBJ2-2; tentatively, D is TRBD1 or TRBD2 (5 bases each). Germline CDR1 reads SGHDN; CDR2 reads FVKESK. Between the trimmed V and J ends, which lost 2 bases and 6 bases, there was a span of 13 bases. CDR3 length: 15 residues. The CDR3 sequence is CASSQITGGPGELFF. CDR3 nucleotide sequence: TGTGCCAGCAGCCAAATAACAGGAGGCCCCGGGGAGCTGTTTTTT.

The chain is built from TRBV5-6 and TRBJ2-7; D might be TRBD1 (6 bases). V was pared by 1 base and J by 3 bases, with 17 bases between. CDR1 is SGHDT, CDR2 YYEEEE, per germline. The CDR3 spans 16 residues. The CDR3 DNA follows: TGTGCCAGCAGCTTGAACGCGGGCCAGGGGAACTACGAGCAGTACTTC. It codes for CASSLNAGQGNYEQYF.

The genes are TRBV5-1 and TRBJ2-1, with 8 bases lining up with TRBD2. CDR1 SGHRS and CDR2 YFSETQ come from the germline V gene. This CDR3 has 14 residues. V was clipped by 4 bases and J by 3 bases; unmatched bases: 3. CDR3 loop: CASSLGTSYNEQFF. Here the CDR3 DNA reads TGCGCCAGCAGCCTTGGGACTAGCTACAATGAGCAGTTCTTC.

Concerning this clonotype: Because the CDR3's place on the DNA is in doubt, the DNA is left out and the CDR3 is given as listed by TCRdb. The chain links TRBV13 to TRBJ2-1; the table's D call of TRBD1 was not tested on the DNA. The CDR3 is made up of 14 amino acids, end residues included. In germline, CDR1 is PRHDT, CDR2 FYEKMQ (reference sequence). This CDR3 reads CASSFLWTDNEQFF.

This clonotype has a handful of counts. The chain combines TRBV23-1 with TRBJ2-1, with 8 bases identical to TRBD2. TRBV23-1 is an ORF for which the function is uncertain. Unmatched junction bases numbered 8, after V lost 4 bases and J lost 9 bases. The CDR3 is 14 amino acids. Here the CDR3 reads CASSRGLAYFEQFF. The CDR3 region has the DNA TGCGCCAGCAGTCGAGGACTAGCTTATTTTGAGCAGTTCTTC.

DNA of the CDR3: TGTGCCAGCAGCCAAGGGCGGAAGCGCTACGAGCAGTACTTC. This sequence encodes CASSQGRKRYEQYF. The genes are TRBV3-1 and TRBJ2-7; D not resolved. Looked up from germline, CDR1 is LGHDT and CDR2 is YNNKEL (reference sequence). V was cut by 1 base and J by 3 bases, with 10 bases left in between. CDR3 length: 14 amino acids.

This clonotype was detected ten times or more. V is TRBV20-1 and J is TRBJ2-2; D may be TRBD1 (6 bases). The CDR3 contains 15 residues. V lost 0 bases and J lost 3, with 11 bases in between. Germline CDR1 DFQATT, CDR2 SNEGSKA (reference sequence). This chain's CDR3 is CSARDRDTYTGELFF. The CDR3 DNA reads TGCAGTGCTAGAGACCGGGACACCTACACCGGGGAGCTGTTTTTT.

The chain has TRBV7-3 and TRBJ1-3; no reliable D call. V shed 2 bases and J shed 2 bases, with 19 bases lying between them. CDR3 length equals 18 residues. The germline V gene has CDR1 SGHTA and CDR2 FQGTGA. The CDR3 here is CASSLHAVRPGAGNTIYF. The DNA for the CDR3 is TGTGCCAGCAGCTTACACGCCGTCAGACCGGGCGCTGGAAACACCATATATTTT.

In its sample, this clonotype was seen many times. The chain combines TRBV20-1 with TRBJ2-5; D is unresolved. The CDR3 spans 15 residues. Germline V lookup: CDR1 DFQATT, CDR2 SNEGSKA (reference sequence). Deletions cut 4 bases from V and 3 bases from J, with 18 bases between. The CDR3 spells CSAILGVSSEETQYF. CDR3 bases: TGCAGTGCTATCCTAGGAGTAAGTTCAGAAGAGACCCAGTACTTC.

The chain employs TRBV7-2 and TRBJ2-7; the D gene is possibly TRBD2 (5 bases). The CDR3 has 14 residues. V was pared by 2 bases and J by 5 bases, with 13 bases between. Per germline, CDR1 SGHTA and CDR2 FQGNSA. The CDR3 sequence is CASSLHGILNEQYF. In DNA, the CDR3 is TGTGCCAGCAGCTTACACGGGATATTGAACGAGCAGTACTTC. Combining the CDR3 with reference TRBV7-2 and TRBJ2-7 gives the whole variable domain GAGVSQSPSNKVTEKGKDVELRCDPISGHTALYWYRQSLGQGLEFLIYFQGNSAPDKSGLPSDRFSAERTGGSVSTLTIQRTQQEDSAVYLCASSLHGILNEQYFGPGTRLTVT.

This chain joins TRBV29-1 and TRBJ1-1; 8 bases are shared with TRBD1. Germline CDR1 is SQVTM and CDR2 is ANQGSEA. There are 18 residues in the CDR3. The V segment lost 4 bases and the J segment 3 bases; nucleotides outside the gene matches: 19. CDR3 nucleotide sequence: TGCAGCGTTGGTGGCGACCAGGGGGCATGGTATTCGGACACTGAAGCTTTCTTT. It codes for CSVGGDQGAWYSDTEAFF.

This clonotype came up a few times. The V gene is TRBV20-1, the J gene TRBJ2-1; 7 bases map to TRBD2. Germline CDR1 reads DFQATT; CDR2 reads SNEGSKA (reference sequence). V lost 1 base to trimming and J lost 4 bases; unmatched junction nucleotides: 4. The CDR3 totals 14 residues. The CDR3 spells CSARGVGGYNEQFF. The CDR3 nucleotides are TGCAGTGCTAGAGGGGTCGGGGGGTACAATGAGCAGTTCTTC.

The V gene is TRBV6-5, the J gene TRBJ1-5; no reliable D call. Germline V gene data show CDR1 as MNHEY and CDR2 as SVGAGI. V gave up 2 bases and J gave up 5 bases, with 16 bases separating them. The CDR3 loop spans 16 amino acids. CDR3 sequence reads: CASSYRPGVEYQPQHF. Written as DNA, the CDR3 is TGTGCCAGCAGTTACCGCCCCGGGGTAGAGTATCAGCCCCAGCATTTT.

This clonotype was found many times. This chain links TRBV20-1 with TRBJ2-3, with D perhaps matching TRBD1 (6 bases). The V gene's germline CDR1 is DFQATT and CDR2 SNEGSKA (reference sequence). V was cut by 4 bases and J by 3 bases, with 14 bases left in between. This CDR3 is built from 14 residues. The CDR3 DNA reads TGCAGTGCTAACCCGCCAGGGACAACAGATACGCAGTATTTT. Translation: CSANPPGTTDTQYF.

This clonotype was counted a few times. V and J are TRBV12-3 or TRBV12-4 and TRBJ1-1; 7 bases are shared with TRBD1. This CDR3 has 15 amino acids. With 5 bases clipped from V and 1 base from J, the junction kept 7 bases outside the gene matches. CDR3 nucleotides: TGTGCCAGCAGTCCCTCGGGACAGCCGAACACTGAAGCTTTCTTT. Amino acid sequence: CASSPSGQPNTEAFF.

The genes are TRBV27 and TRBJ2-6; D unclear. The CDR3 totals 15 residues. The V end was cut by 4 bases, the J end by 0 bases, with 7 bases between. CDR1 MNHEY and CDR2 SMNVEV come from the germline V gene (reference sequence). The CDR3 bases are TGTGCCAGCAGTTCCGCAGTCTCTGGGGCCAACGTCCTGACTTTC. This codes for CASSSAVSGANVLTF.

The chain couples TRBV27 to TRBJ2-3; TRBD2 is a possible D gene (5 bases). The CDR3 has 14 residues. Trimming shortened V by 8 bases and J by 6 bases, and 18 bases separated the two germline ends. The germline V gene encodes CDR1 MNHEY and CDR2 SMNVEV (reference sequence). CDR3 bases: TGTGCCAGCGGACTTACTGGGGATGGGGATACGCAGTATTTT. Translating it yields CASGLTGDGDTQYF.

J is TRBJ2-3 and V is TRBV20-1, with a weak D call TRBD2 (7 bases). CDR1 and CDR2 from the germline V gene are DFQATT and SNEGSKA (reference sequence). Trimming removed 7 bases from V and 0 bases from J, with 11 bases in between. This CDR3 contains 13 residues. The CDR3 sequence: CSEGGVSTDTQYF. DNA of the CDR3: TGCAGTGAAGGGGGGGTGAGCACAGATACGCAGTATTTT.